Below, 29 T cell receptor beta chains from the same sample are listed, as sequenced in a study of shared T cell receptors in the human thymus. Libraries were prepared by immunoSEQ multiplex PCR; TCRdb keeps only in-frame clonotypes and omits some of them. The sample records hundreds of thousands of clones, around 87% being singletons. This sample also appeared in a second study, on human thymus T cells.

The sample was thymocytes. All receptors derive from a boy younger than two with a congenital heart defect.

V gene TRBV6-6 combines with J gene TRBJ1-2; D gene unclear. V lost 5 bases and J 7 bases, leaving 17 bases between the germline ends. Germline CDR1 reads MNHNY; CDR2 reads SVGAGI (reference sequence). The CDR3 has 14 residues. The CDR3 loop is CASSDQEFSVGYTF. The CDR3 region has the DNA TGTGCCAGCAGTGATCAGGAATTCTCCGTTGGCTACACCTTC.

This chain uses TRBV28 with TRBJ2-3; D uncertain. CDR3 length: 12 amino acids. V was trimmed by 7 bases and J by 0 bases, leaving 5 bases between them. Germline V gene data show CDR1 as MDHEN and CDR2 as SYDVKM. The CDR3 is CASIDSTDTQYF. CDR3 bases: TGTGCCAGCATAGATAGCACAGATACGCAGTATTTT.

This chain connects TRBV11-1 to TRBJ2-3, with 8 bases lining up with TRBD1. CDR1 and CDR2 (germline): SGHAT, FQDESV (reference sequence). Trimming removed 5 bases from V and 3 bases from J; junction bases left unmatched: 4. The CDR3 runs 14 residues. DNA for the CDR3: TGTGCCAGCAGCCCCGGACAGGGAACAGATACGCAGTATTTT. Protein product: CASSPGQGTDTQYF.

The chain employs TRBV27 and TRBJ2-7; tentative D call: TRBD2 (5 bases). CDR3 size: 18 residues. In germline, CDR1 is MNHEY, CDR2 SMNVEV (reference sequence). V was cut by 2 bases and J by 3 bases, with 23 bases left in between. The DNA for the CDR3 is TGTGCCAGCAGTTTAAAGGGTATGGCGGGTCTGAAATGCTACGAGCAGTACTTC. The encoded protein is CASSLKGMAGLKCYEQYF.

This clone was found a few times. The V gene is TRBV5-1, the J gene TRBJ1-5; TRBD1 is a possible D gene (5 bases). Germline V lookup: CDR1 SGHRS, CDR2 YFSETQ. CDR3 length equals 15 residues. Trimming stripped 0 bases from V and 8 bases from J, with 15 bases between. In DNA form, the CDR3 reads TGCGCCAGCAGCTTGGCCCCCAGGGTTATTGAGCCCCAGCATTTT. Encoded protein: CASSLAPRVIEPQHF.

The gene calls are TRBV5-6 and TRBJ2-5, with TRBD2 as a possible D gene (6 bases). Matching the DNA end better, TRBJ2-7 makes the J call doubtful. The CDR3 is 13 residues long. Germline V CDR1 and CDR2: SGHDT, YYEEEE. The CDR3 region has the DNA TGTGCCAGCAGCGCTTGGCGGGGCTACGAGCAGTACTTC. It codes for CASSAWRGYEQYF.

This chain uses TRBV7-9 with TRBJ2-1, with 8 bases identical to TRBD1. Germline loops: CDR1 SEHNR, CDR2 FQNEAQ (reference sequence). V gave up 5 bases and J gave up 10 bases; unmatched junction bases: 16. The CDR3 spans 16 residues. In DNA form, the CDR3 reads TGTGCCAGCAGCCAAAGTTTGGGGGACAGGCTTCAGGAGCAGTTCTTC. Encoded protein: CASSQSLGDRLQEQFF.

This clone was picked up one time. CDR3 protein: CASSPRRTGIKNIQYF. The CDR3, as DNA: TGTGCCAGCTCACCGAGGAGGACAGGGATCAAAAACATTCAGTACTTC. The chain combines TRBV18 with TRBJ2-4; the match to TRBD1 covers 8 bases. CDR1 is KGHSH, CDR2 LQKENI, per germline. This CDR3 region has 16 residues. V lost 3 bases, J lost 3 bases, and 7 bases stayed unmatched.

The rearrangement uses TRBV7-9 and TRBJ1-2; 7 nucleotides match TRBD1. The CDR3 runs to 16 residues. Per germline, CDR1 SEHNR and CDR2 FQNEAQ (reference sequence). V lost 1 base to trimming and J lost 8 bases; unmatched junction nucleotides: 13. DNA for the CDR3: TGTGCCAGCAGCTTAGATTGCCCCCGACAGGGTGGGGGCTACACCTTC. Its protein is CASSLDCPRQGGGYTF.

The V and J genes are TRBV4-3 and TRBJ1-1; D remains ambiguous. The germline V and J ends were trimmed by 1 base and 4 bases, with 16 bases remaining between them. Looked up from germline, CDR1 is LGHNA and CDR2 is YSLEER. The CDR3 totals 16 residues. The CDR3: CASSQGKHGPGTEAFF. In DNA, the CDR3 is TGCGCCAGCAGCCAAGGAAAACATGGCCCGGGCACTGAAGCTTTCTTT.

The chain joins TRBV4-1 to TRBJ1-4; D is uncertain. Germline loops: CDR1 MGHRA, CDR2 YSYEKL. This CDR3 is 17 amino acids long. Trimming removed 4 bases from V and 8 bases from J, with 23 bases in between. Here the CDR3 reads CASSLPEEEGSGEKLFF. CDR3 in DNA: TGCGCCAGCAGCCTCCCGGAGGAGGAAGGCTCTGGGGAAAAACTGTTTTTT.

The rearrangement links TRBV5-1 to TRBJ1-1; weak D call: TRBD1 (5 bases). The CDR3 has 14 residues. Trimming stripped 3 bases from V and 2 bases from J, with 11 bases between. Per germline, CDR1 SGHRS and CDR2 YFSETQ. CDR3 residues: CASSWRDYNTEAFF. In nucleotides, the CDR3 is TGCGCCAGCAGCTGGAGGGACTATAACACTGAAGCTTTCTTT.

The chain joins TRBV5-1 to TRBJ2-7, with 9 bases that match TRBD2. The CDR3 is 18 amino acids. Per the germline V gene, CDR1 is SGHRS and CDR2 is YFSETQ. V trimming: 4 bases; J trimming: 3 bases; junction bases outside the gene matches: 17. CDR3 protein: CASSPQGGRAVGDYEQYF. The CDR3 region has the DNA TGCGCCAGCAGCCCCCAAGGCGGGAGGGCCGTCGGGGACTACGAGCAGTACTTC.

This chain connects TRBV15 to TRBJ2-7; TRBD2 might be the D (6 bases). CDR1 LNHNV and CDR2 YYDKDF come from the germline V gene (reference sequence). V lost 1 base and J lost 3, with 7 bases in between. The CDR3 is 13 amino acids. The CDR3 is CATSRGGVYEQYF. The CDR3 DNA is TGTGCCACCAGCAGAGGCGGGGTCTACGAGCAGTACTTC.

V and J are TRBV6-1 and TRBJ2-2, with D perhaps matching TRBD1 (5 bases). CDR1 and CDR2 (germline): MNHNS, SASEGT. Between the trimmed V and J ends, which lost 0 bases and 0 bases, there was a span of 14 bases. The CDR3 covers 18 residues. CDR3 sequence reads: CASSEAGWGTSNTGELFF. CDR3 coding DNA: TGTGCCAGCAGTGAAGCCGGGTGGGGCACCTCGAACACCGGGGAGCTGTTTTTT.

The chain has TRBV4-3 and TRBJ2-7, with D maybe TRBD2 (6 bases). The CDR3 is 15 amino acids. The germline V gene encodes CDR1 LGHNA and CDR2 YSLEER. With 0 bases removed from V and 7 bases from J, the gap between germline ends came to 16 bases. CDR3 in amino acids: CASSQEGTLVGEQYF. The CDR3 nucleotides read TGCGCCAGCAGCCAAGAGGGGACTCTCGTTGGGGAGCAGTACTTC.

This clone was seen once. The chain recombines TRBV28 with TRBJ2-3, with 10 bases identical to TRBD2. V shed 3 bases, J shed 0 bases, and the junction held 0 bases outside the gene matches. The CDR3 length is 15 residues. Looked up from germline, CDR1 is MDHEN and CDR2 is SYDVKM. CDR3 in DNA: TGTGCCAGCAGTTTGACTAGCGGGAGCACAGATACGCAGTATTTT. It is translated as CASSLTSGSTDTQYF.

About this clone: Other DNA sequences of this sample code for an identical CDR3. V usage is TRBV14 and J usage is TRBJ2-7; the D gene is possibly TRBD2 (5 bases). V was shortened by 1 base and J by 2 bases, with 9 bases between the two germline ends. This CDR3 spans 14 amino acids. CDR1 is SGHDN and CDR2 is FVKESK in the germline V gene. CDR3 region: CASSQGRGTYEQYF. DNA for the CDR3: TGTGCCAGCAGCCAAGGTCGGGGAACCTACGAGCAGTACTTC.

The chain carries TRBV27 and TRBJ2-1, with D tentatively TRBD2 (6 bases). The germline CDR1 and CDR2 sequences are MNHEY and SMNVEV (reference sequence). Trimming pared 6 bases from V and 8 bases from J, leaving 14 bases between. The CDR3 loop spans 13 amino acids. CDR3 bases: TGTGCCAGCAGCGGTGGCAGGGAGGATGAGCAGTTCTTC. It specifies CASSGGREDEQFF.

The genes are TRBV2 and TRBJ1-5; unclear D gene. The CDR3 has 15 amino acids. The germline V and J ends were trimmed by 5 bases and 0 bases, with 11 bases remaining between them. Germline CDR1 is SNHLY and CDR2 is FYNNEI. The CDR3 region has the DNA TGTGCCAGCAGTTTCCGGGGAGATAGCAATCAGCCCCAGCATTTT. This translates into CASSFRGDSNQPQHF.

V gene TRBV5-6 combines with J gene TRBJ2-7; D gene uncertain. The V end was cut by 5 bases, the J end by 4 bases, with 16 bases between. The CDR3 runs 14 residues. CDR1 is SGHDT, CDR2 YYEEEE, per germline. The CDR3 here is CASSPAGLPYEQYF. CDR3 DNA sequence: TGTGCCAGCAGTCCCGCAGGTTTACCGTACGAGCAGTACTTC.

The V call is TRBV2, the J call TRBJ2-1; TRBD2 aligns across 11 bases. Germline CDR1 is SNHLY and CDR2 is FYNNEI. The CDR3 loop spans 15 amino acids. After removal of 6 bases from V and 5 bases from J, the junction contained 6 bases not matched to a gene. Here the CDR3 reads CASRSTSGSNNEQFF. In DNA, the CDR3 is TGTGCCAGCAGGTCCACTAGCGGGAGTAACAATGAGCAGTTCTTC.

The chain has TRBV27 and TRBJ2-7; TRBD2 matches at 12 bases. The CDR3 extends over 15 amino acids. V lost 3 bases to trimming and J lost 5 bases; unmatched junction nucleotides: 5. Germline lookup yields CDR1 MNHEY and CDR2 SMNVEV (reference sequence). The CDR3: CASSLRTSGIDEQYF. The CDR3 coding sequence is TGTGCCAGCAGTTTGCGGACTAGCGGGATCGACGAGCAGTACTTC.

The chain carries TRBV5-1 and TRBJ1-2; TRBD1 matches at 12 bases. Losses at the gene ends were 4 bases for V and 7 bases for J; bases not matched to a gene: 17. Germline V lookup: CDR1 SGHRS, CDR2 YFSETQ. CDR3 length: 18 amino acids. CDR3 loop: CASSVSTGTGGSTGGYTF. The CDR3 DNA follows: TGCGCCAGCAGCGTGAGCACCGGGACAGGGGGCTCTACGGGTGGCTACACCTTC.

The chain uses TRBV10-3 and TRBJ2-7; D possibly corresponds to TRBD2 (6 bases). There are 15 residues in the CDR3. Between the trimmed V and J ends, which lost 3 bases and 5 bases, there was a span of 17 bases. Germline values: CDR1 ENHRY, CDR2 SYGVKD. The CDR3 coding sequence is TGTGCCATCAGTGACAGACTAGGGCGAGAGAACGAGCAGTACTTC. As protein: CAISDRLGRENEQYF.

CDR3 bases: TGTGCCAGCGTCGGGGGAGGCCCTGGCAATCAGCCCCAGCATTTT. It encodes CASVGGGPGNQPQHF. This rearrangement joins TRBV28 to TRBJ1-5, with a weak D call TRBD1 (5 bases). The CDR3 length is 15 residues. Per germline, CDR1 MDHEN and CDR2 SYDVKM. V was shortened by 8 bases and J by 2 bases, with 16 bases between the two germline ends.

This clone was seen a handful of times. CDR3 in DNA: TGCGCCAGCAGCCAAGAGCGGGCGGGACAGTTAACCTACGAGCAGTACTTC. This gives the protein CASSQERAGQLTYEQYF. V usage is TRBV4-3 and J usage is TRBJ2-7, with D maybe TRBD1 (7 bases). CDR3 length: 17 amino acids. The V gene lost 0 bases and the J gene lost 2 bases, with 17 bases spanning the gap. Germline loops: CDR1 LGHNA, CDR2 YSLEER.

This rearrangement joins TRBV10-2 to TRBJ2-1; TRBD2 agrees at 11 bases. CDR3 length: 19 residues. Unmatched junction bases numbered 12, after V lost 2 bases and J lost 3 bases. Germline V lookup: CDR1 WSHSY, CDR2 SAAADI. CDR3 DNA: TGCGCCAGCAGTGAGGAACCCCCACCGGGACTAGCGGTCTACAATGAGCAGTTCTTC. It is translated as CASSEEPPPGLAVYNEQFF.

The rearrangement uses TRBV27 and TRBJ2-3; 11 bases map to TRBD1. CDR3 length equals 13 residues. The ends lost 10 bases at V and 5 bases at J; junction bases unmatched: 5. Germline V gives CDR1 MNHEY, CDR2 SMNVEV (reference sequence). CDR3 sequence reads: CAIGQGAGDTQYF. In DNA, the CDR3 is TGTGCCATAGGACAGGGGGCAGGAGATACGCAGTATTTT.